The 11 T cell receptor beta chains below all came from one sample that was sequenced in a study of blood T cell repertoires in COVID-19. Data came from immunoSEQ multiplex PCR; TCRdb stores just in-frame clones and leaves some out. The sample carries about 140,000 clones, around 90% recorded once. The sample was peripheral blood. The source is a woman between 55 and 75 years old with acute or convalescent COVID-19.

This clone occurred once. V and J are TRBV7-8 and TRBJ1-4, with D perhaps matching TRBD1 (6 bases). Germline CDR1 SGHVS, CDR2 FQNEAQ. The CDR3 spans 15 residues. Trimming left V 4 bases short and J 3 bases short, with 12 bases between. The CDR3 here is CASSSLQGPNEKLFF. In DNA, the CDR3 is TGTGCCAGCAGCTCCCTACAGGGCCCTAATGAAAAACTGTTTTTT. Combining the CDR3 with reference TRBV7-8 and TRBJ1-4 gives the whole variable domain GAGVSQSPRYKVAKRGQDVALRCDPISGHVSLFWYQQALGQGPEFLTYFQNEAQLDKSGLPSDRFFAERPEGSVSTLKIQRTQQEDSAVYLCASSSLQGPNEKLFFGSGTQLSVL.

The chain couples TRBV29-1 to TRBJ1-4, with 10 nucleotides matching TRBD1. This CDR3 is built from 14 residues. V shed 5 bases, J shed 5 bases, and the junction held 5 bases outside the gene matches. Germline V CDR1 and CDR2: SQVTM, ANQGSEA. CDR3 nucleotides: TGCAGCGTTAACCCGGGACAGGGGAATGAAAAACTGTTTTTT. The encoded protein is CSVNPGQGNEKLFF.

The chain has TRBV2 and TRBJ1-3, with D possibly matching TRBD1 (6 bases). This CDR3 comprises 15 residues. Germline assignment: CDR1 SNHLY and CDR2 FYNNEI. V lost 6 bases and J lost 2, with 14 bases in between. The CDR3 region is CASRTDQGTGNTIYF. For the CDR3, the DNA is TGTGCCAGCAGGACGGACCAGGGGACTGGAAACACCATATATTTT.

The gene calls are TRBV29-1 and TRBJ2-7; D is unclear. This CDR3 contains 12 residues. Per germline, CDR1 SQVTM and CDR2 ANQGSEA. Between the trimmed V and J ends, which lost 0 bases and 5 bases, there was a span of 8 bases. CDR3 nucleotide sequence: TGCAGCGTTGAAGATCCGAGGAACGAGCAGTACTTC. It codes for CSVEDPRNEQYF.

J is TRBJ2-7 and V is TRBV29-1; tentative D call: TRBD1 (5 bases). This CDR3 region has 13 residues. The germline CDR1 and CDR2 sequences are SQVTM and ANQGSEA. The germline V and J ends were trimmed by 7 bases and 4 bases, with 17 bases remaining between them. DNA for the CDR3: TGCAGCGCATCTGGGGCGTCCCCGTACGAGCAGTACTTC. Residues: CSASGASPYEQYF.

The V and J genes are TRBV27 and TRBJ2-3; 10 bases are shared with TRBD2. V gave up 3 bases and J gave up 3 bases; unmatched junction bases: 6. Germline lookup yields CDR1 MNHEY and CDR2 SMNVEV (reference sequence). This CDR3 has 16 amino acids. The CDR3 DNA reads as TGTGCCAGCAGTTTGTTGGAGGGACTAGCGACAGATACGCAGTATTTT. Translating it yields CASSLLEGLATDTQYF.

The chain joins TRBV9 to TRBJ2-1; 8 bases align to TRBD1. V lost 3 bases, J lost 6 bases, and 8 bases stayed unmatched. The CDR3 contains 15 residues. Germline V gene sequence: CDR1 SGDLS, CDR2 YYNGEE. The CDR3 reads CASSAYRDRSNEQFF. DNA of the CDR3: TGTGCCAGCAGCGCATACCGGGACAGGTCCAATGAGCAGTTCTTC.

The rearrangement joins TRBV29-1 to TRBJ2-2; 8 bases align to TRBD1. V shed 3 bases, J shed 7 bases, and the junction held 7 bases outside the gene matches. Per germline, CDR1 SQVTM and CDR2 ANQGSEA. This CDR3 has 14 residues. The CDR3 DNA is TGCAGCGTTGACCCCCAGGGGGCGGGCGGGGAGCTGTTTTTT. It is translated as CSVDPQGAGGELFF.

The chain joins TRBV4-3 to TRBJ1-4; D gene unclear. The germline V gene has CDR1 LGHNA and CDR2 YSLEER. The CDR3 covers 14 residues. Between the trimmed V and J ends, which lost 2 bases and 10 bases, there was a span of 14 bases. The CDR3 coding sequence is TGCGCCAGCAGCCAATTAAACGGACGGGGAAAACTGTTTTTT. This sequence encodes CASSQLNGRGKLFF.

The rearrangement links TRBV6-5 to TRBJ2-3; TRBD2 matches at 9 bases. Germline values: CDR1 MNHEY, CDR2 SVGAGI. The CDR3 is 16 residues long. V dropped 0 bases and J dropped 1; count of bases not matched to a gene: 2. The CDR3 reads CASSYSGLAGTDTQYF. The CDR3 coding sequence is TGTGCCAGCAGTTACTCGGGACTAGCAGGCACAGATACGCAGTATTTT.

This clone occurred once. The chain links TRBV4-1 to TRBJ1-3, with D tentatively TRBD1 (5 bases). Trimming removed 3 bases at V and 4 bases at J, with 13 bases between. From germline, CDR1 is MGHRA and CDR2 YSYEKL. CDR3 length: 15 amino acids. In DNA form, the CDR3 reads TGCGCCAGCAGCCAGGAAGGGGCAGGAGGAAACACCATATATTTT. Translation: CASSQEGAGGNTIYF.